The 6 T cell receptor beta chains presented below share a single source sample, sequenced in a study of T cell responses to AZD1222 COVID-19 vaccine (dated by TCRdb to the early 2020s). Interpreted using the paper, the time point label stands for: baseline before first vaccination. Libraries were prepared through the immunoSEQ multiplex PCR assay. The source is immuneACCESS, and TCRdb retained only in-frame sequences with V and J called. Part of the clones is not carried over; for the studies checked, unresolved V genes explain less than half of this, and the remainder is unexplained. Here the sample has around 110,000 clones; 88% occur a single time. Approximately 9.6% of the sample rests with the top ten. The source was peripheral blood, collected on day 0 of AZD1222 vaccination. These receptor sequences come from an adult in good health.

The genes are TRBV29-1 and TRBJ2-1, with D perhaps TRBD1 (5 bases). Germline assignment: CDR1 SQVTM and CDR2 ANQGSEA. There are 14 residues in the CDR3. The V end was cut by 4 bases, the J end by 4 bases, with 14 bases between. The CDR3: CSVANPKGYNEQFF. CDR3 nucleotides: TGCAGCGTTGCTAACCCTAAGGGGTACAATGAGCAGTTCTTC.

This sequence joins TRBV7-2 and TRBJ2-2, with 14 bases fitting TRBD2. The length of the CDR3 is 17 residues. Germline V gene lookup returns CDR1 SGHTA and CDR2 FQGNSA. The trim removed 7 bases at V and 3 bases at J, leaving 7 bases unmatched. The CDR3: CASNRLAGGRDTGELFF. CDR3 in DNA: TGTGCCAGCAACAGACTAGCGGGGGGGCGAGACACCGGGGAGCTGTTTTTT.

V usage is TRBV10-3 and J usage is TRBJ1-1; D is ambiguous. The V and J ends lost 3 bases and 5 bases respectively, with 16 bases between them. This CDR3 has 15 amino acids. Germline V lookup: CDR1 ENHRY, CDR2 SYGVKD. CDR3 coding DNA: TGTGCCATCAGTGACCCCGGCAGGTCATATACTGAAGCTTTCTTT. Protein: CAISDPGRSYTEAFF.

The V call is TRBV24-1, the J call TRBJ1-5, with 9 bases aligning to TRBD1. Germline loops: CDR1 KGHDR, CDR2 SFDVKD. J gave up 4 bases and V 6 bases, and 3 bases lay outside the gene matches. The CDR3 loop spans 14 amino acids. The CDR3 sequence: CATSSDRGNQPQHF. CDR3 sequence (DNA): TGTGCCACCAGTTCAGACAGGGGGAATCAGCCCCAGCATTTT.

This clone has a single count. The V and J genes are TRBV11-2 and TRBJ1-3; D is ambiguous. The CDR3 loop spans 11 amino acids. CDR1 is SGHAT, CDR2 FQNNGV, per germline. Trimming removed 5 bases at V and 7 bases at J, with 6 bases between. CDR3 region: CASSPSNTIYF. In DNA form, the CDR3 reads TGTGCCAGCAGCCCTTCCAACACCATATATTTT.

As DNA, the CDR3 is TGTGCCAGCAGCTTAAATTCTCCGACTAGCGGAGGGAATGAGCAGTTCTTC. Its protein product is CASSLNSPTSGGNEQFF. The V and J genes are TRBV7-2 and TRBJ2-1, with 9 bases fitting TRBD2. CDR3 size: 17 residues. Germline values: CDR1 SGHTA, CDR2 FQGNSA. J lost 7 bases, V lost 2 bases, and 12 bases had no gene match. Full variable domain (remainder filled in from reference TRBV7-2 and TRBJ2-1): GAGVSQSPSNKVTEKGKDVELRCDPISGHTALYWYRQSLGQGLEFLIYFQGNSAPDKSGLPSDRFSAERTGGSVSTLTIQRTQQEDSAVYLCASSLNSPTSGGNEQFFGPGTRLTVL.